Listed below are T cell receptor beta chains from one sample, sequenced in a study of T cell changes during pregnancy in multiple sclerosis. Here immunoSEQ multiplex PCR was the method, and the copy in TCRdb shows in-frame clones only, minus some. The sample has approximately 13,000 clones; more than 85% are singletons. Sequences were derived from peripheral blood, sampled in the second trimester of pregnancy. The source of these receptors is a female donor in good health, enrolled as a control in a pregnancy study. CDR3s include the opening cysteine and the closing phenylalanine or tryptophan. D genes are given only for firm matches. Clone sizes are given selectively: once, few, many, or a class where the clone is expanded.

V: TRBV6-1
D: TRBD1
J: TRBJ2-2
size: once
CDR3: CATQGWIGELFF
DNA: TGTGCCACACAGGGGTGGATCGGGGAGCTGTTTTTT

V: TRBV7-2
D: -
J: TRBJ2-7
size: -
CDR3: CASRGTGFMGEQYF
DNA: TGTGCCAGCAGGGGAACAGGGTTCATGGGCGAGCAGTACTTC

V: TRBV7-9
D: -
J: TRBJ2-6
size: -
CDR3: CASSSIRVAGANVLTF
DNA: TGTGCCAGCAGCTCGATAAGAGTAGCTGGGGCCAACGTCCTGACTTTC

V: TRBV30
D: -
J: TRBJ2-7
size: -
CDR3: CAWSVREEQYF
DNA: TGTGCCTGGAGTGTACGGGAGGAGCAGTACTTC

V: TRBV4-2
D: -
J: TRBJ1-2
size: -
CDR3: CASSQGRVSAGYTF
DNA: TGTGCCAGCAGCCAAGGGCGGGTCTCCGCAGGCTACACCTTC

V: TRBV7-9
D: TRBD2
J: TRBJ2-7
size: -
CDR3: CASSTTLAGRPYEQYF
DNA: TGTGCCAGCAGCACCACTCTAGCGGGGCGTCCCTACGAGCAGTACTTC

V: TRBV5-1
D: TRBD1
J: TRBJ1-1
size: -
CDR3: CASSPAWTGGRRNTEAFF
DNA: TGCGCCAGCAGCCCTGCCTGGACAGGGGGCAGGAGGAACACTGAAGCTTTCTTT

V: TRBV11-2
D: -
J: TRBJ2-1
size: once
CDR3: CASSLDRGSYNEQFF
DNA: TGTGCCAGCAGCTTAGACAGGGGCTCCTACAATGAGCAGTTCTTC

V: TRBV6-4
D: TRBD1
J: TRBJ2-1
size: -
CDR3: CASSEQGGDYNEQFF
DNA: TGTGCCAGCAGTGAACAGGGGGGAGACTACAATGAGCAGTTCTTC

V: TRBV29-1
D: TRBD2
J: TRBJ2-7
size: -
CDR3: CSVVPGLAGVGEQYF
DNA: TGCAGCGTGGTTCCGGGACTAGCGGGAGTCGGCGAGCAGTACTTC

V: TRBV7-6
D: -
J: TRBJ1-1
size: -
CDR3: CASSLGSNLNTEAFF
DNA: TGTGCCAGCAGCTTGGGCTCTAACCTTAACACTGAAGCTTTCTTT

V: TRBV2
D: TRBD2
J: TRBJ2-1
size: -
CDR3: CASRASGGAYNEQFF
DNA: TGTGCCAGCAGGGCTAGCGGGGGGGCGTACAATGAGCAGTTCTTC

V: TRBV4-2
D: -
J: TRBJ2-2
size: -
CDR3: CASSQEGDYTGELFF
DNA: TGTGCCAGCAGCCAAGAAGGGGACTACACCGGGGAGCTGTTTTTT

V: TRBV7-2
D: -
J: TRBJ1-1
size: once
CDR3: CASSLPGSNTEAFF
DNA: TGTGCCAGCAGCTTACCAGGGTCGAACACTGAAGCTTTCTTT

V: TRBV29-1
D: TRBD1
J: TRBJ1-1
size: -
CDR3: CSVGDREKEAFF
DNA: TGCAGCGTGGGGGACAGGGAAAAGGAAGCTTTCTTT

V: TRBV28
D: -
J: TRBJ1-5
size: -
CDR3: CASSLSRGSIPSNQPQHF
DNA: TGTGCCAGCAGTTTAAGTCGCGGCAGCATACCTAGCAATCAGCCCCAGCATTTT

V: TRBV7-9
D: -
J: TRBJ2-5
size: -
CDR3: CASSLALTGRETQYF
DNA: TGTGCCAGCAGCTTAGCGCTGACAGGACGAGAGACCCAGTACTTC

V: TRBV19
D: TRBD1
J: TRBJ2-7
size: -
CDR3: CASTLDGTVRYEQYF
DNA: TGTGCCAGTACCCTGGACGGGACAGTACGCTACGAGCAGTACTTC

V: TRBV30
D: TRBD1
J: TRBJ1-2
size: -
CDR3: CAWSSGGGGPYGYTF
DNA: TGTGCCTGGAGTTCAGGGGGCGGCGGGCCTTATGGCTACACCTTC

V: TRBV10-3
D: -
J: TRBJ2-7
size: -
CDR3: CAISDLANYEQYF
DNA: TGTGCCATCAGTGATCTAGCGAACTACGAGCAGTACTTC

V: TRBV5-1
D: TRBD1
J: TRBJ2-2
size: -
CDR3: CASSPTGGNTGELFF
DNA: TGCGCCAGCAGCCCGACAGGGGGGAACACCGGGGAGCTGTTTTTT

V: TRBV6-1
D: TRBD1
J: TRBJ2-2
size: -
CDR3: CASSVDRELGELFF
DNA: TGTGCCAGCAGCGTGGACAGGGAGTTAGGGGAGCTGTTTTTT

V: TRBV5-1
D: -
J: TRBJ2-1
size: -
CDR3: CASSLAERAKEQFF
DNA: TGCGCCAGCAGCTTGGCGGAGAGGGCAAAGGAGCAGTTCTTC

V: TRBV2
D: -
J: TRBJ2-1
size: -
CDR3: CASSVEVEDEQFF
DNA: TGTGCCAGCAGTGTTGAGGTAGAGGATGAGCAGTTCTTC

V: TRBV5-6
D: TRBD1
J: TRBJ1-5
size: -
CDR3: CASSIDRGKQPQHF
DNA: TGTGCCAGCAGCATAGACAGGGGGAAACAGCCCCAGCATTTT

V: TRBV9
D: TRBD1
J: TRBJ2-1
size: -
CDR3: CASSVDEGAAQFF
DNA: TGTGCCAGCAGCGTAGATGAGGGGGCTGCGCAGTTCTTC

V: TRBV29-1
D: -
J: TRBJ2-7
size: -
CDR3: CSVEGRSYEQYF
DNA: TGCAGCGTTGAGGGCAGATCCTACGAGCAGTACTTC

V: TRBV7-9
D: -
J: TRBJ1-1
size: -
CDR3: CASSFEGVGTEAFF
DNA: TGTGCCAGCAGTTTCGAGGGCGTGGGCACTGAAGCTTTCTTT

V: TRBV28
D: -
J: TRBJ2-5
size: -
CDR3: CASSEGSQETQYF
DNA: TGTGCCAGCAGTGAAGGGAGCCAAGAGACCCAGTACTTC

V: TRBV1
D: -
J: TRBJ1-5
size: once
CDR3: CTSSHLRQRTNQPQHF
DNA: TGCACCAGCAGCCACCTGAGACAGAGAACGAATCAGCCCCAGCATTTT

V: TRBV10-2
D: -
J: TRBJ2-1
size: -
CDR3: CASSTGSSYNEQFF
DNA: TGCGCCAGCAGTACGGGGTCCTCCTACAATGAGCAGTTCTTC

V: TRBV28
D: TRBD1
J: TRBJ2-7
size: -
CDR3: CASKGAPGQVFYEQYF
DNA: TGTGCCAGCAAAGGGGCCCCGGGACAGGTTTTCTACGAGCAGTACTTC

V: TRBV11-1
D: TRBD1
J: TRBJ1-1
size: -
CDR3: CASSLRQGARVGTEAFF
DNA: TGTGCCAGCAGCTTACGGCAGGGGGCTCGTGTGGGCACTGAAGCTTTCTTT

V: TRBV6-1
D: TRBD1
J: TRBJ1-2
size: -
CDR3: CASSFGTDQEGYTF
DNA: TGTGCCAGCAGTTTTGGGACAGACCAGGAGGGCTACACCTTC

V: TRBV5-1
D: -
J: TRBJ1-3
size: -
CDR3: CASSLAVSGNTIYF
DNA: TGCGCCAGCAGCTTGGCGGTCTCTGGAAACACCATATATTTT

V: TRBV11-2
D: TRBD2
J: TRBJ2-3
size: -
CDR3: CASSRGKGGTSDTDTQYF
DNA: TGTGCCAGCAGCCGCGGGAAAGGAGGGACTAGCGACACAGATACGCAGTATTTT

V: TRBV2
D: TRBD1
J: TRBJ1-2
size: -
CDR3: CASRGDRLSGYTF
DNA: TGTGCCAGCAGGGGGGACAGGCTCAGCGGCTACACCTTC

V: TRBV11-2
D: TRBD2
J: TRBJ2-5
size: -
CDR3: CASSLVAGGGETQYF
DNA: TGTGCCAGCAGCTTAGTGGCGGGGGGGGGAGAGACCCAGTACTTC

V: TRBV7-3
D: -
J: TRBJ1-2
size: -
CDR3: CASSPGQRDGYTF
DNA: TGTGCCAGCAGCCCTGGACAGAGAGATGGCTACACCTTC

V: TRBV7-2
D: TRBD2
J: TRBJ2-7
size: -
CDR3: CASSPTSGYEQYF
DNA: TGTGCCAGCAGCCCGACTAGCGGCTACGAGCAGTACTTC

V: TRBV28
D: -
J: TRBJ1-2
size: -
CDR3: CASSQYGYTF
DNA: TGTGCCAGCAGTCAATATGGCTACACCTTC

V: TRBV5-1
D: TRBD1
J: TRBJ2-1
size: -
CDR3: CASSWNALRTGANNEQFF
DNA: TGCGCCAGCAGCTGGAACGCACTTAGGACAGGGGCTAACAATGAGCAGTTCTTC

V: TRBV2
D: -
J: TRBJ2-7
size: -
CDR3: CASTTGSLSYEQYF
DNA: TGTGCCAGCACTACGGGGTCTCTGTCCTACGAGCAGTACTTC

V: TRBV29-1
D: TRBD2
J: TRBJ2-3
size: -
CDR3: CSVEDRLAGGTDTQYF
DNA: TGCAGCGTTGAAGATAGGCTAGCGGGAGGCACAGATACGCAGTATTTT